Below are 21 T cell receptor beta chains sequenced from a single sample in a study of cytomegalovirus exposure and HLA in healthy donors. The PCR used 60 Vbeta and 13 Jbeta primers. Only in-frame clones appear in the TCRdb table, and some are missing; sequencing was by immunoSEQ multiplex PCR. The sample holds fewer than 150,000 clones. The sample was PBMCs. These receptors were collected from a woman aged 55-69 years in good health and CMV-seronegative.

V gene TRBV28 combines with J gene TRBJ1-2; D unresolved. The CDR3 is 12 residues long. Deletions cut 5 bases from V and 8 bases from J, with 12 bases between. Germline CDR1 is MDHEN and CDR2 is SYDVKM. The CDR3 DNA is TGTGCCAGCAGTAAACAGCAAGCAGGCTACACCTTC. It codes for CASSKQQAGYTF.

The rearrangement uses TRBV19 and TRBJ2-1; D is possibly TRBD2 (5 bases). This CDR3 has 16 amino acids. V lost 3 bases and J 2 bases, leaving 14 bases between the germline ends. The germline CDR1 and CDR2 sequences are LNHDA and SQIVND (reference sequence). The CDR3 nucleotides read TGTGCCAGTAGTATGGTAGGTCTAGCAGCCTACAATGAGCAGTTCTTC. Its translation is CASSMVGLAAYNEQFF.

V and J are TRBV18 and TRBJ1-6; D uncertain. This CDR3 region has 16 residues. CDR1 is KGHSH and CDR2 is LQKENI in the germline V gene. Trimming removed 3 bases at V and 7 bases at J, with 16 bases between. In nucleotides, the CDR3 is TGTGCCAGCTCACCCGGATCGGGGTTAAGGAATTCACCCCTCCACTTT. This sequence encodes CASSPGSGLRNSPLHF. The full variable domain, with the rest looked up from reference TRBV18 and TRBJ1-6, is NAGVMQNPRHLVRRRGQEARLRCSPMKGHSHVYWYRQLPEEGLKFMVYLQKENIIDESGMPKERFSAEFPKEGPSILRIQQVVRGDSAAYFCASSPGSGLRNSPLHFGNGTRLTVT.

The CDR3 DNA sequence: TGTGCCAGCAGGTTAACACGAAACACTGAAGCTTTCTTT. It codes for CASRLTRNTEAFF. V and J are TRBV28 and TRBJ1-1; D not resolved. Germline CDR1 MDHEN, CDR2 SYDVKM. This CDR3 has 13 residues. V gave up 6 bases and J gave up 2 bases, with 10 bases separating them. Variable domain in full (rest from reference TRBV28 and TRBJ1-1): DVKVTQSSRYLVKRTGEKVFLECVQDMDHENMFWYRQDPGLGLRLIYFSYDVKMKEKGDIPEGYSVSREKKERFSLILESASTNQTSMYLCASRLTRNTEAFFGQGTRLTVV.

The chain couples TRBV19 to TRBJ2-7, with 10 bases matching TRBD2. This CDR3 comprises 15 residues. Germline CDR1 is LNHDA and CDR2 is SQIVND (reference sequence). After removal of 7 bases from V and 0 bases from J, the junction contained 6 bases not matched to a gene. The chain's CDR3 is CASTSGTSDSYEQYF. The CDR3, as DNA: TGTGCCAGTACCTCCGGGACTAGCGACTCCTACGAGCAGTACTTC.

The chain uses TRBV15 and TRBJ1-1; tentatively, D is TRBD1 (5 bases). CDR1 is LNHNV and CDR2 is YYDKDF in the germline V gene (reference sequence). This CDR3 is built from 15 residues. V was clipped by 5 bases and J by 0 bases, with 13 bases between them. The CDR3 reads CATSSPRQLNTEAFF. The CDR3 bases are TGTGCCACCAGCTCCCCCCGACAGTTGAACACTGAAGCTTTCTTT.

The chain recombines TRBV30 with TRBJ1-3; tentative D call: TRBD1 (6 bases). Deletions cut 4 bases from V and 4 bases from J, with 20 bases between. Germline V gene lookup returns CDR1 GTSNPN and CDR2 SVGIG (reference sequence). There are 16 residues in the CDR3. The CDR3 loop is CAWTPPGQTGGNTIYF. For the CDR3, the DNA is TGTGCCTGGACCCCCCCGGGACAAACCGGGGGAAACACCATATATTTT.

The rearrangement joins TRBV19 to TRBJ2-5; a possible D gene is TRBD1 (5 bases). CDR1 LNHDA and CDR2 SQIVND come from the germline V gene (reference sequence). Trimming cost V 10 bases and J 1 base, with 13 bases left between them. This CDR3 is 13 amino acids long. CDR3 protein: CAISDKSQETQYF. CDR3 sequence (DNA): TGTGCCATCTCGGACAAATCCCAAGAGACCCAGTACTTC. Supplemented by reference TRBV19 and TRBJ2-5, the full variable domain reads DGGITQSPKYLFRKEGQNVTLSCEQNLNHDAMYWYRQDPGQGLRLIYYSQIVNDFQKGDIAEGYSVSREKKESFPLTVTSAQKNPTAFYLCAISDKSQETQYFGPGTRLLVL.

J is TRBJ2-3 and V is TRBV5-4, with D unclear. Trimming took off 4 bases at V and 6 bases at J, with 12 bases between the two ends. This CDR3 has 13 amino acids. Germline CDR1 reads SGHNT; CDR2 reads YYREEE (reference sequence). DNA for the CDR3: TGTGCCAGCAGCCCGGTGGTGGAGGATACGCAGTATTTT. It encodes CASSPVVEDTQYF.

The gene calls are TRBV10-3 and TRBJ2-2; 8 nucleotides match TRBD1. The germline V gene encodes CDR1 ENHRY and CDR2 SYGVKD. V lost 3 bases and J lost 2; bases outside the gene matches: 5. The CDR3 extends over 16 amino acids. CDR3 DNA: TGTGCCATCAGTGACGGGGCAGGGGGCAACACCGGGGAGCTGTTTTTT. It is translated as CAISDGAGGNTGELFF.

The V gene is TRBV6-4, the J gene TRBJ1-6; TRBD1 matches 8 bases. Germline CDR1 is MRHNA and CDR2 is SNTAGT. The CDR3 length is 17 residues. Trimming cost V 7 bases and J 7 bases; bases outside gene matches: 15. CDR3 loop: CASTRLFVGQGNSPLHF. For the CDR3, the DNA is TGTGCCAGCACCCGCCTTTTCGTAGGACAGGGAAATTCACCCCTCCACTTT.

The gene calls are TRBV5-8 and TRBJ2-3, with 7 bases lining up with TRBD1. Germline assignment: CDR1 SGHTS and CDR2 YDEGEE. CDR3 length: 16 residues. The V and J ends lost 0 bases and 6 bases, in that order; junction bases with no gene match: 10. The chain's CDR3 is CASSLADRVHFDTQYF. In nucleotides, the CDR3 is TGTGCCAGCAGCTTGGCTGACAGGGTTCATTTTGATACGCAGTATTTT.

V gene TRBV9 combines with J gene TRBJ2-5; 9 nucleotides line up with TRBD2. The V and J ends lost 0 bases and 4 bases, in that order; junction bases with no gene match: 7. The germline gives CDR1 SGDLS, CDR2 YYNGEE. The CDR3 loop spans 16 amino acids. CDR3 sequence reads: CASSVEGRGGPETQYF. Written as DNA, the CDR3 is TGTGCCAGCAGCGTAGAGGGGCGGGGGGGCCCAGAGACCCAGTACTTC.

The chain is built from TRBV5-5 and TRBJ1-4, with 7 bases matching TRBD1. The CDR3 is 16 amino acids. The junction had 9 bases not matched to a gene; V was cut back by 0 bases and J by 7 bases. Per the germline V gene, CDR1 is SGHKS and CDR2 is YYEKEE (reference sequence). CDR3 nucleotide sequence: TGTGCCAGCAGCTTGGCGGAGGGGGCGCGTGGTGAAAAACTGTTTTTT. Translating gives CASSLAEGARGEKLFF. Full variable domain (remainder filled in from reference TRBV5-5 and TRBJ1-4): DAGVTQSPTHLIKTRGQQVTLRCSPISGHKSVSWYQQVLGQGPQFIFQYYEKEERGRGNFPDRFSARQFPNYSSELNVNALLLGDSALYLCASSLAEGARGEKLFFGSGTQLSVL.

The CDR3 DNA sequence: TGTGCCAGCAGTCGGACAGGCCAATCCTACGAGCAGTACTTC. It specifies CASSRTGQSYEQYF. The V gene is TRBV28, the J gene TRBJ2-5; 7 bases line up with TRBD1. The DNA end is a closer match to TRBJ2-7, so the J assignment may be wrong. CDR3 length: 14 amino acids. The germline V gene encodes CDR1 MDHEN and CDR2 SYDVKM.

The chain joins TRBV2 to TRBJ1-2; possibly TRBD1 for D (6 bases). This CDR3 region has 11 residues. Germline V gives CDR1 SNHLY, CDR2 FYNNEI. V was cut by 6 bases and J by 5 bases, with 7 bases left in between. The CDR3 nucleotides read TGTGCCAGCAGCACAGGGTATGGCTACACCTTC. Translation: CASSTGYGYTF.

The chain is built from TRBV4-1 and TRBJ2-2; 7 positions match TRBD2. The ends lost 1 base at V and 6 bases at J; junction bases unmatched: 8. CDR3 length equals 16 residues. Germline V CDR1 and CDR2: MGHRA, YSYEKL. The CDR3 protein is CASSQVKGLRAGELFF. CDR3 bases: TGCGCCAGCAGCCAAGTTAAGGGACTAAGGGCCGGGGAGCTGTTTTTT.

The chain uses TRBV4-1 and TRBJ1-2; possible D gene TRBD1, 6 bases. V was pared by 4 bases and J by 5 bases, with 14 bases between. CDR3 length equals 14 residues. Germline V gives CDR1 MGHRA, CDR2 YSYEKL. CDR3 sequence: CASSRETGLYGYTF. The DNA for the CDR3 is TGCGCCAGCAGCCGGGAGACAGGCCTTTATGGCTACACCTTC.

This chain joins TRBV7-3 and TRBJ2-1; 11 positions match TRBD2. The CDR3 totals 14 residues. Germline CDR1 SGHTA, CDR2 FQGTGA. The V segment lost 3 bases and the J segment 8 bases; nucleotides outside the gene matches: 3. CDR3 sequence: CASSFTSGRDEQFF. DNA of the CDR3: TGTGCCAGCAGCTTTACTAGCGGGAGAGATGAGCAGTTCTTC.

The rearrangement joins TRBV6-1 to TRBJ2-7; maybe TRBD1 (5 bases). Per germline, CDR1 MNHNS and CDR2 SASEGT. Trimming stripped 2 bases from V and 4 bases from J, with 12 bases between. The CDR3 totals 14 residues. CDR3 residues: CASSEWGGFYEQYF. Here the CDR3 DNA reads TGTGCCAGCAGTGAATGGGGCGGCTTTTACGAGCAGTACTTC.

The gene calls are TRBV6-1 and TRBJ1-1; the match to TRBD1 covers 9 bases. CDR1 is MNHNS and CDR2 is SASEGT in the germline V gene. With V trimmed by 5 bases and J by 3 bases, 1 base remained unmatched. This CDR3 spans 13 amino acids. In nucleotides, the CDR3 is TGTGCCAGCAGTAGACAGGGGGACACTGAAGCTTTCTTT. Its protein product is CASSRQGDTEAFF.